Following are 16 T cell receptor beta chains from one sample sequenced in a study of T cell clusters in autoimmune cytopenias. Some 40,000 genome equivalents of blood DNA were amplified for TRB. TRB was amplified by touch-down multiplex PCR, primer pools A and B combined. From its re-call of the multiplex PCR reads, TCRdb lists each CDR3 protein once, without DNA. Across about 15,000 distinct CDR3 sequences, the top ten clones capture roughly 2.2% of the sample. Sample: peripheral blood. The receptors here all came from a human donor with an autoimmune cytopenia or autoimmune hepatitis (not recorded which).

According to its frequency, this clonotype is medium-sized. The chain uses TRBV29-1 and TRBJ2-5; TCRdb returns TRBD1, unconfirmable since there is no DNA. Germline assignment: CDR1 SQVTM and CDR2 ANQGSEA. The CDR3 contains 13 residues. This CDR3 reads CSVSGTAGETQYF.

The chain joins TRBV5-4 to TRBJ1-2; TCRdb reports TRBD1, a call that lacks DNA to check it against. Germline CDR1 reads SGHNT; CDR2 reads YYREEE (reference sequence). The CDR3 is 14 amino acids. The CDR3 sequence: CASSPVEQGYGYTF. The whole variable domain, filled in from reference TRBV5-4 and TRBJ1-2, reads ETGVTQSPTHLIKTRGQQVTLRCSSQSGHNTVSWYQQALGQGPQFIFQYYREEENGRGNFPPRFSGLQFPNYSSELNVNALELDDSALYLCASSPVEQGYGYTFGSGTRLTVV.

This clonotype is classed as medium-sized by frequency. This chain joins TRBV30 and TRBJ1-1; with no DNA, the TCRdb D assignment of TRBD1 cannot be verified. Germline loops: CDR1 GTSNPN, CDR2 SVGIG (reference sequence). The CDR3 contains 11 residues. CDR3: CAWRGGIEAFF.

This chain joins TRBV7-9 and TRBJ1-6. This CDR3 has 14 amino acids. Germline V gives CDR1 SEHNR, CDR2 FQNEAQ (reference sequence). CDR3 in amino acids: CASSLDGLASSLHF.

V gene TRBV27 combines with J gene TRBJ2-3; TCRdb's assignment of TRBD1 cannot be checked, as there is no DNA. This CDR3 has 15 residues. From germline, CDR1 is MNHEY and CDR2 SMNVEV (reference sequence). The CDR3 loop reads CASSLEGAKTDTQYF.

The CDR3 protein is CASSSDLRGTEAFF. The V gene is TRBV5-1, the J gene TRBJ1-1; checking the TCRdb D call of TRBD1 is not possible without DNA. CDR1 and CDR2 (germline): SGHRS, YFSETQ. The CDR3 extends over 14 amino acids.

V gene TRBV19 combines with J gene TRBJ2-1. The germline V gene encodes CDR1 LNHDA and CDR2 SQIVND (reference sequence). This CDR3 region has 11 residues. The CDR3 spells CASSYLGEQFF.

The CDR3 is CSALTSGPFYEQYF. V is TRBV20-1 and J is TRBJ2-7; the TCRdb D gene call, TRBD2, has no DNA to confirm it. Germline CDR1 is DFQATT and CDR2 is SNEGSKA (reference sequence). CDR3 size: 14 residues.

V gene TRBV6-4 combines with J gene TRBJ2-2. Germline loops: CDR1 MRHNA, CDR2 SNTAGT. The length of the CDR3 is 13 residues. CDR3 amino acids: CASSELGTGELFF.

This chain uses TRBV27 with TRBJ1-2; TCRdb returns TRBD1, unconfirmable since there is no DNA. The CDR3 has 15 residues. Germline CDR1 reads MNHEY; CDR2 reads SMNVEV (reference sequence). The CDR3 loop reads CATAPSGQGRYGYTF.

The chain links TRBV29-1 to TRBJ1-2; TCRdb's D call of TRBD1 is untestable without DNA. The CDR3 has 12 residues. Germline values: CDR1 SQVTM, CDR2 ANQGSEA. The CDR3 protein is CSDLRVGDGYTF.

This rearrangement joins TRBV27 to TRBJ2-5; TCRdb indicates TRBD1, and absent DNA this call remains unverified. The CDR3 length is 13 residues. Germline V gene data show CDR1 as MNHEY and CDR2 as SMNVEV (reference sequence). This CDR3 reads CASSLLGEETQYF.

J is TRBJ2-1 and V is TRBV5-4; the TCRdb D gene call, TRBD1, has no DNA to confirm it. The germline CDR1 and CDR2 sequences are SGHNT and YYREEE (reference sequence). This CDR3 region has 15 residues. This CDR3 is CASSLVGGAGNEQFF.

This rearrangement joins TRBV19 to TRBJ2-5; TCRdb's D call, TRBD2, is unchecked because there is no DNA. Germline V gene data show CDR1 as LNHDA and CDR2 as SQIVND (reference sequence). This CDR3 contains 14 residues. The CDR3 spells CASRLGGGPETQYF.

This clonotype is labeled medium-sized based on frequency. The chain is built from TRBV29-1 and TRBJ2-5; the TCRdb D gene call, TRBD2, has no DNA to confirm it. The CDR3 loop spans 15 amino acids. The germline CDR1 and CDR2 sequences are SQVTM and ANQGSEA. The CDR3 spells CSVDVGLAGGGTQYF.

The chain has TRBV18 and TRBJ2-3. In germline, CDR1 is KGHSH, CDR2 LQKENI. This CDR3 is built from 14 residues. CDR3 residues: CASSIRHGTDTQYF.